Below, 29 T cell receptor beta chains from the same sample are listed, as sequenced in a study of blood T cell repertoires in COVID-19. Assay used: immunoSEQ multiplex PCR; TCRdb lists only in-frame clones, some missing. The table includes about 320,000 clones, around 90% detected once. The sequencing sample was made of PBMCs or T cells enriched from blood (not recorded which). The origin of the receptors is a woman between 18 and 30 years old who had recovered from COVID-19.

The gene calls are TRBV19 and TRBJ1-5, with TRBD1 identical over 9 bases. This CDR3 has 14 amino acids. The V gene's germline CDR1 is LNHDA and CDR2 SQIVND (reference sequence). Losses at the gene ends were 7 bases for V and 7 bases for J; bases not matched to a gene: 8. CDR3 sequence: CASNGQGIGQPQHF. CDR3 in DNA: TGTGCCAGTAACGGACAGGGGATCGGGCAGCCCCAGCATTTT.

V is TRBV6-4 and J is TRBJ1-2; D unresolved. The CDR3 consists of 13 residues. Germline assignment: CDR1 MRHNA and CDR2 SNTAGT. V lost 5 bases to trimming and J lost 0 bases, with 7 bases between them. The CDR3 bases are TGTGCCAGCAGTTCCAGCGCTAACTATGGCTACACCTTC. Translation gives CASSSSANYGYTF.

The V and J genes are TRBV11-3 and TRBJ2-3; no clear D. V was clipped by 4 bases and J by 6 bases, with 8 bases between them. The CDR3 has 12 amino acids. Germline V gene data show CDR1 as SGHNT and CDR2 as YENEEA. As DNA, the CDR3 is TGTGCCAGCAGCTCCCGCCGGGATACGCAGTATTTT. As protein: CASSSRRDTQYF. The entire variable domain, with the rest obtained from reference TRBV11-3 and TRBJ2-3, is as follows: EAGVVQSPRYKIIEKKQPVAFWCNPISGHNTLYWYLQNLGQGPELLIRYENEEAVDDSQLPKDRFSAERLKGVDSTLKIQPAELGDSAVYLCASSSRRDTQYFGPGTRLTVL.

V is TRBV28 and J is TRBJ1-2; D gene ambiguous. V shed 3 bases and J shed 0 bases, with 14 bases lying between them. This CDR3 has 16 amino acids. CDR1 and CDR2 (germline): MDHEN, SYDVKM. CDR3 in amino acids: CASSLGVYPTNYGYTF. The CDR3 DNA reads TGTGCCAGCAGTTTGGGAGTATACCCTACTAACTATGGCTACACCTTC.

The V and J genes are TRBV5-1 and TRBJ1-3, with D possibly being TRBD1 (5 bases). CDR1 and CDR2 (germline): SGHRS, YFSETQ. Trimming removed 0 bases at V and 1 base at J, with 14 bases between. This CDR3 is built from 17 residues. The CDR3 sequence: CASSLVLGGFSGNTIYF. The CDR3 DNA follows: TGCGCCAGCAGCTTGGTCCTCGGGGGGTTTTCTGGAAACACCATATATTTT.

The V call is TRBV28, the J call TRBJ1-1; possibly TRBD1 for D (6 bases). CDR3 size: 14 residues. Trimming stripped 5 bases from V and 4 bases from J, with 14 bases between. Per the germline V gene, CDR1 is MDHEN and CDR2 is SYDVKM. The CDR3 spells CASSRRTERTEAFF. The CDR3 DNA reads TGTGCCAGCAGTCGCCGGACAGAACGCACTGAAGCTTTCTTT.

For the CDR3, the DNA is TGTGCCAGCAGTTACCATTCCCCGGGACAGGCCCCCTTGACCAAAAACATTCAGTACTTC. Its protein is CASSYHSPGQAPLTKNIQYF. This rearrangement joins TRBV6-2 or TRBV6-3 to TRBJ2-4; 8 positions match TRBD1. The CDR3 length is 20 residues. V lost 2 bases and J lost 2; bases outside the gene matches: 17. Germline CDR1 and CDR2: MNHEY and SVGEGT.

The chain couples TRBV7-8 to TRBJ2-7; 8 bases fit TRBD1. CDR3 length equals 17 residues. With V trimmed by 3 bases and J by 3 bases, 13 bases remained unmatched. CDR1 and CDR2 from the germline V gene are SGHVS and FQNEAQ. The CDR3 is CASSFISGTGPFYEQYF. The CDR3 DNA reads TGTGCCAGCAGCTTCATCTCCGGGACAGGACCCTTCTACGAGCAGTACTTC.

The chain carries TRBV7-9 and TRBJ1-1; a weak D match, TRBD1 (6 bases). Germline V gene data show CDR1 as SEHNR and CDR2 as FQNEAQ (reference sequence). The CDR3 consists of 14 residues. V gave up 5 bases and J gave up 7 bases, with 17 bases separating them. The CDR3 region is CASSPRFGGSEAFF. Here the CDR3 DNA reads TGTGCCAGCAGCCCAAGGTTTGGGGGCAGTGAAGCTTTCTTT.

V is TRBV2 and J is TRBJ1-5, with 8 bases fitting TRBD1. Trimming at V came to 5 bases and at J to 6 bases, leaving 6 bases not matched to a gene. This CDR3 is built from 14 residues. CDR1 SNHLY and CDR2 FYNNEI come from the germline V gene. CDR3 amino acids: CASSLGQGGQPQHF. The CDR3 DNA reads as TGTGCCAGCAGTCTCGGACAGGGCGGTCAGCCCCAGCATTTT.

J is TRBJ2-3 and V is TRBV7-2; 13 bases align to TRBD2. From germline, CDR1 is SGHTA and CDR2 FQGNSA. V was clipped by 3 bases and J by 5 bases; unmatched bases: 5. This CDR3 contains 16 residues. The DNA for the CDR3 is TGTGCCAGCAGCTTTCAAGGACTAGCGGGGGTAGATACGCAGTATTTT. This gives the protein CASSFQGLAGVDTQYF.

J is TRBJ1-1 and V is TRBV5-1; D gene unclear. Germline V CDR1 and CDR2: SGHRS, YFSETQ. Trimming cost V 0 bases and J 0 bases, with 12 bases left between them. The length of the CDR3 is 16 residues. CDR3 sequence (DNA): TGCGCCAGCAGCTTGGGGCACAGTGGAATGAACACTGAAGCTTTCTTT. Its translation: CASSLGHSGMNTEAFF. The whole variable domain, filled in from reference TRBV5-1 and TRBJ1-1, reads KAGVTQTPRYLIKTRGQQVTLSCSPISGHRSVSWYQQTPGQGLQFLFEYFSETQRNKGNFPGRFSGRQFSNSRSEMNVSTLELGDSALYLCASSLGHSGMNTEAFFGQGTRLTVV.

The J gene is TRBJ1-1, the V gene TRBV19, with TRBD1 matching 9 bases. Germline trimming cut 6 bases from V and 5 bases from J; bases unmatched to any gene: 7. Germline V gives CDR1 LNHDA, CDR2 SQIVND (reference sequence). The CDR3 covers 14 residues. CDR3 DNA sequence: TGTGCCAGTAGAGACAGGGGGGTGGAGACTGAAGCTTTCTTT. Translation: CASRDRGVETEAFF.

The genes are TRBV7-9 and TRBJ1-1; TRBD1 aligns across 8 bases. CDR3 size: 13 residues. CDR1 SEHNR and CDR2 FQNEAQ come from the germline V gene (reference sequence). V was clipped by 4 bases and J by 11 bases; unmatched bases: 9. CDR3 DNA: TGTGCCAGCAGCTCGGGACAGGTCAAAGAGGCTTTCTTT. This codes for CASSSGQVKEAFF.

This clone was recorded a few times. The chain employs TRBV5-1 and TRBJ2-2; possible D gene TRBD1, 6 bases. The CDR3 loop spans 16 amino acids. CDR1 is SGHRS and CDR2 is YFSETQ in the germline V gene. Trimming pared 1 base from V and 3 bases from J, leaving 13 bases between. CDR3 DNA: TGCGCCAGCAGCTTGACAGGGAACTTTGACACCGGGGAGCTGTTTTTT. Protein product: CASSLTGNFDTGELFF. Variable domain in full (rest from reference TRBV5-1 and TRBJ2-2): KAGVTQTPRYLIKTRGQQVTLSCSPISGHRSVSWYQQTPGQGLQFLFEYFSETQRNKGNFPGRFSGRQFSNSRSEMNVSTLELGDSALYLCASSLTGNFDTGELFFGEGSRLTVL.

The chain has TRBV6-1 and TRBJ1-2, with a weak D call TRBD1 (5 bases). V was cut by 2 bases and J by 3 bases, with 16 bases left in between. CDR3 length: 16 residues. Germline lookup yields CDR1 MNHNS and CDR2 SASEGT. CDR3 DNA sequence: TGTGCCAGCAGTGAAATCCCGAAACAGGTGGACTATGGCTACACCTTC. Amino acids: CASSEIPKQVDYGYTF.

Points on this clone: Germline and junction disagree at one end, which may indicate a read error. The chain couples TRBV4-2 to TRBJ2-2, with 9 nucleotides matching TRBD1. This CDR3 region has 15 residues. CDR1 and CDR2 (germline): LGHNA, YNFKEQ. CDR3 loop: CASSRGTGNSGELFF. For the CDR3, the DNA is TGTGCCAGCAGCCGTGGGACAGGGAACTCCGGGGAGCTGTTTTTT.

The chain is built from TRBV2 and TRBJ1-2; TRBD1 might be the D (5 bases). The ends were cut back, 5 bases at V and 7 bases at J, with 20 bases in the middle. The V gene's germline CDR1 is SNHLY and CDR2 FYNNEI. There are 15 residues in the CDR3. The CDR3 coding sequence is TGTGCCAGCAGTAACCGGGCCTGGGGTGGGGCTGGCTACACCTTC. This gives the protein CASSNRAWGGAGYTF.

CDR3 region: CASSLLPGQGYEQYF. CDR3 sequence (DNA): TGCGCCAGCAGCTTGTTGCCGGGACAGGGGTACGAGCAGTACTTC. The J gene is TRBJ2-7, the V gene TRBV5-1; 10 nucleotides line up with TRBD1. V shed 1 base, J shed 4 bases, and the junction held 5 bases outside the gene matches. CDR1 SGHRS and CDR2 YFSETQ come from the germline V gene. CDR3 length: 15 amino acids. The whole variable domain, remainder taken from reference TRBV5-1 and TRBJ2-7, is KAGVTQTPRYLIKTRGQQVTLSCSPISGHRSVSWYQQTPGQGLQFLFEYFSETQRNKGNFPGRFSGRQFSNSRSEMNVSTLELGDSALYLCASSLLPGQGYEQYFGPGTRLTVT.

The chain couples TRBV7-3 to TRBJ2-3; D gene unclear. The V and J ends lost 6 bases and 2 bases respectively, with 6 bases between them. This CDR3 contains 12 residues. Germline CDR1 and CDR2: SGHTA and FQGTGA. The CDR3 DNA is TGTGCCAGCAGTCAGGACACAGATACGCAGTATTTT. This sequence encodes CASSQDTDTQYF.

J is TRBJ1-3 and V is TRBV7-9, with 7 bases matching TRBD1. The V and J ends lost 2 bases and 4 bases, in that order; junction bases with no gene match: 5. The germline gives CDR1 SEHNR, CDR2 FQNEAQ (reference sequence). The CDR3 is 15 amino acids. CDR3 DNA: TGTGCCAGCAGCTTAATGGGGACAGAAGGAAACACCATATATTTT. Translation gives CASSLMGTEGNTIYF.

This clone has more than one count but fewer than ten. J is TRBJ1-1 and V is TRBV30; D call uncertain. Germline V gives CDR1 GTSNPN, CDR2 SVGIG (reference sequence). The CDR3 contains 15 residues. The V end lost 0 bases, the J end lost 2 bases, and 13 bases lay between the germline ends. DNA of the CDR3: TGTGCCTGGAGTGTACTTTACGGTCCTAACACTGAAGCTTTCTTT. It is translated as CAWSVLYGPNTEAFF.

The chain combines TRBV7-2 with TRBJ2-7; perhaps TRBD1 as D (6 bases). Per germline, CDR1 SGHTA and CDR2 FQGNSA. CDR3 length: 17 amino acids. The V end lost 3 bases, the J end lost 2 bases, and 20 bases lay between the germline ends. The CDR3, as DNA: TGTGCCAGCAGCTTCCCTTTGAGACAGGCGAGCCCCTACGAGCAGTACTTC. It yields the protein CASSFPLRQASPYEQYF.

The chain carries TRBV28 and TRBJ1-2; 9 bases fit TRBD1. The CDR3 is 15 amino acids. Germline trimming cut 5 bases from V and 7 bases from J; bases unmatched to any gene: 11. Germline CDR1 MDHEN, CDR2 SYDVKM. The DNA for the CDR3 is TGTGCCAGCAGTCGAGCGGGACAGGGTTGGGGTGGCTACACCTTC. This encodes CASSRAGQGWGGYTF.

V usage is TRBV7-2 and J usage is TRBJ1-4, with 8 bases lining up with TRBD1. V lost 1 base to trimming and J lost 10 bases; unmatched junction nucleotides: 5. The CDR3 runs to 14 residues. CDR1 SGHTA and CDR2 FQGNSA come from the germline V gene. The CDR3 nucleotides read TGTGCCAGCAGCTTAGGACAGGGGAACGGAAAACTGTTTTTT. Its protein is CASSLGQGNGKLFF.

The genes are TRBV6-6 and TRBJ1-3; D is ambiguous. There are 11 residues in the CDR3. The germline CDR1 and CDR2 sequences are MNHNY and SVGAGI (reference sequence). Between the trimmed V and J ends, which lost 6 bases and 12 bases, there was a span of 12 bases. DNA of the CDR3: TGTGCCAGCAGCTCCATCCACATCATATATTTT. This encodes CASSSIHIIYF.

This rearrangement joins TRBV6-6 to TRBJ2-5; TRBD2 aligns across 12 bases. CDR3 length: 17 residues. The junction had 12 bases not matched to a gene; V was cut back by 5 bases and J by 5 bases. Germline CDR1 is MNHNY and CDR2 is SVGAGI (reference sequence). CDR3: CASSPSSGGALWETQYF. The CDR3, as DNA: TGTGCCAGCAGTCCATCTAGCGGGGGGGCTTTGTGGGAGACCCAGTACTTC.

J is TRBJ2-7 and V is TRBV6-2 or TRBV6-3; TRBD2 matches at 11 bases. This CDR3 has 16 amino acids. CDR1 is MNHEY and CDR2 is SVGEGT in the germline V gene. V shed 4 bases and J 1 base; nucleotides not matched to a gene: 6. The CDR3 nucleotides read TGTGCCAGCAGTTCACGGACTAGCGGGCTATCCTACGAGCAGTACTTC. Amino acids: CASSSRTSGLSYEQYF.

This clone was counted a single time. The V and J genes are TRBV4-1 and TRBJ1-2; no clear D gene. Trimming shortened V by 0 bases and J by 4 bases, and 12 bases separated the two germline ends. Germline V CDR1 and CDR2: MGHRA, YSYEKL. The CDR3 extends over 15 amino acids. The CDR3 spells CASSQDPQSLYGYTF. The CDR3 DNA reads TGCGCCAGCAGCCAAGATCCTCAGTCCCTCTATGGCTACACCTTC.